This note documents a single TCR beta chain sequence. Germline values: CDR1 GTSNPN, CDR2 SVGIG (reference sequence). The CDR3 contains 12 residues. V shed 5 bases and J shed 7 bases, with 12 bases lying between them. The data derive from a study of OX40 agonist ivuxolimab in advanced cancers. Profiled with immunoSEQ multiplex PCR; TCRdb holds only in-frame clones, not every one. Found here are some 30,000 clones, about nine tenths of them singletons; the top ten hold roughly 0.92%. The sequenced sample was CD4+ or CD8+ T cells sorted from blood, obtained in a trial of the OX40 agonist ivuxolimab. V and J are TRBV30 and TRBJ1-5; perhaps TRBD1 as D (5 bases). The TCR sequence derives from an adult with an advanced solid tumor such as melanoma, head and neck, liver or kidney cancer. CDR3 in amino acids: CAWGDQGQPQHF. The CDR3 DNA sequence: TGTGCCTGGGGAGATCAGGGACAGCCCCAGCATTTT.